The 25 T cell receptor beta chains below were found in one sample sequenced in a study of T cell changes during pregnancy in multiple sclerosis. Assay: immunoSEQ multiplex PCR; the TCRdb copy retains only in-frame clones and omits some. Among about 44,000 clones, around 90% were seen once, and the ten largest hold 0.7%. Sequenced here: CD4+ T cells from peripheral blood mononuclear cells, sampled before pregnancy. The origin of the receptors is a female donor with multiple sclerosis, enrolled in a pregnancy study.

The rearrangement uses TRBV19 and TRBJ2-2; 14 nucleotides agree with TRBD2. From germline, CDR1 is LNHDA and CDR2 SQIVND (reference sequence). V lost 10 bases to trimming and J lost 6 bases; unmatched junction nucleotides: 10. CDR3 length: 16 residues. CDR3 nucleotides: TGTGCCACTGGGACTAGCGGGGGAGCAGTCTCCGGGGAGCTGTTTTTT. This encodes CATGTSGGAVSGELFF.

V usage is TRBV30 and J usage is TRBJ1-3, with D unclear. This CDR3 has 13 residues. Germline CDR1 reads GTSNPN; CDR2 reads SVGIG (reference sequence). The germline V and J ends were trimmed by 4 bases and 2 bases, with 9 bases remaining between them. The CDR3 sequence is CAWTPGTGNTIYF. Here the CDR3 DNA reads TGTGCCTGGACTCCGGGAACTGGAAACACCATATATTTT.

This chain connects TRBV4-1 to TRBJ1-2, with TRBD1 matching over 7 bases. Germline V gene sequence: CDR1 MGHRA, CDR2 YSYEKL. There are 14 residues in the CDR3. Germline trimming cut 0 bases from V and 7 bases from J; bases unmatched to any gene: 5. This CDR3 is CASSQEQQGFGYTF. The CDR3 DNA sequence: TGCGCCAGCAGCCAAGAACAACAGGGGTTTGGCTACACCTTC.

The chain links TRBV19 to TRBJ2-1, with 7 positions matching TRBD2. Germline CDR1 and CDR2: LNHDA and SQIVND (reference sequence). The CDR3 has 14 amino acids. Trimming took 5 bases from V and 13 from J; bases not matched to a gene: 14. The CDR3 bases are TGTGCCAGTAGTGGCGGGGGTATGAGGACGGTACAGTTCTTC. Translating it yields CASSGGGMRTVQFF.

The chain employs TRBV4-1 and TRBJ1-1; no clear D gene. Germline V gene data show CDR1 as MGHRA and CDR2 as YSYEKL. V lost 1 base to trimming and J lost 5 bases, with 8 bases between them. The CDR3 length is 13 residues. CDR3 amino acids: CASSQGGWTEAFF. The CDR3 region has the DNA TGCGCCAGCAGCCAAGGAGGATGGACTGAAGCTTTCTTT.

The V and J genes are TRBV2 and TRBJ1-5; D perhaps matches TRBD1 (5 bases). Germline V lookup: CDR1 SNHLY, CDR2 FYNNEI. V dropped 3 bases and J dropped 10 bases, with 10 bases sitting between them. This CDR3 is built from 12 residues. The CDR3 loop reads CASSDREVPQHF. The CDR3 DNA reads TGTGCCAGCAGTGACAGGGAAGTCCCCCAGCATTTT. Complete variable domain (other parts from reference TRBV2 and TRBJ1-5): EPEVTQTPSHQVTQMGQEVILRCVPISNHLYFYWYRQILGQKVEFLVSFYNNEISEKSEIFDDQFSVERPDGSNFTLKIRSTKLEDSAMYFCASSDREVPQHFGDGTRLSIL.

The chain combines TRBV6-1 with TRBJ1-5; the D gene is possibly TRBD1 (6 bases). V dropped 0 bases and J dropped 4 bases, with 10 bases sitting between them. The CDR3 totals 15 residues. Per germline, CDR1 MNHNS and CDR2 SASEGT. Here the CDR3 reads CASSEAGGRNQPQHF. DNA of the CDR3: TGTGCCAGCAGTGAAGCCGGGGGGCGTAATCAGCCCCAGCATTTT.

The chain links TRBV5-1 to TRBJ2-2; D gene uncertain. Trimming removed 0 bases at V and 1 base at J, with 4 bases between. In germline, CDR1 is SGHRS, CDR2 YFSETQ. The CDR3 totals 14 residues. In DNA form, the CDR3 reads TGCGCCAGCAGCTTGGGAGGGAACACCGGGGAGCTGTTTTTT. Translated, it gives CASSLGGNTGELFF.

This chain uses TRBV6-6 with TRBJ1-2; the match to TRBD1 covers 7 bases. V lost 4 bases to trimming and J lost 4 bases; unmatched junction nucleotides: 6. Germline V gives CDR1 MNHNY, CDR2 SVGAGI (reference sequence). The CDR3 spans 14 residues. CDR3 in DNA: TGTGCCAGCAGTTTTACAGGGGTTTCCTATGGCTACACCTTC. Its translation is CASSFTGVSYGYTF.

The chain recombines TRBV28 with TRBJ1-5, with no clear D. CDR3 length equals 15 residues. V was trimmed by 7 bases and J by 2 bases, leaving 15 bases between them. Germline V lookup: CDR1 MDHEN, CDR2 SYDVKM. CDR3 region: CASISDNHRNQPQHF. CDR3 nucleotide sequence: TGTGCCAGCATTAGCGACAATCACCGCAATCAGCCCCAGCATTTT.

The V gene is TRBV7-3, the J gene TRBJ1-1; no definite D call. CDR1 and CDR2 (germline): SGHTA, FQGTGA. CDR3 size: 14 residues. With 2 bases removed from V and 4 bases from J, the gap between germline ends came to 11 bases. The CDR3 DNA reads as TGTGCCAGCAGCTTAGAGGGTATGAGCACTGAAGCTTTCTTT. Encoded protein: CASSLEGMSTEAFF.

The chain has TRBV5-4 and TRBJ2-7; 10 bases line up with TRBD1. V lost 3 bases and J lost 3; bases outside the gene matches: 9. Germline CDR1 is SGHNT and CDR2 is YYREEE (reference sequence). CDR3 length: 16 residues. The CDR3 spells CASSSPPDRGIYEQYF. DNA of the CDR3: TGTGCCAGCAGCTCCCCCCCGGACAGGGGGATCTACGAGCAGTACTTC.

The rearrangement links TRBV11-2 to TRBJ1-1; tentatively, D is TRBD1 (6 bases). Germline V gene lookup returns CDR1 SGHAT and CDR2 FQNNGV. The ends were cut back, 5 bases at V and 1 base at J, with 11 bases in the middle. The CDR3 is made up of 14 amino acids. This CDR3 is CASSPRGPNTEAFF. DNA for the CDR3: TGTGCCAGCAGCCCCAGGGGTCCGAACACTGAAGCTTTCTTT.

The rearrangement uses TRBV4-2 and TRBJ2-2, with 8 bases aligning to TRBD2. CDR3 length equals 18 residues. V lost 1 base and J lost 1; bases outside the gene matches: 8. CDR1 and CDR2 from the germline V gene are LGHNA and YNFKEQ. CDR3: CASSQVGVAGKNTGELFF. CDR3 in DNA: TGTGCCAGCAGCCAAGTGGGAGTAGCGGGGAAGAACACCGGGGAGCTGTTTTTT.

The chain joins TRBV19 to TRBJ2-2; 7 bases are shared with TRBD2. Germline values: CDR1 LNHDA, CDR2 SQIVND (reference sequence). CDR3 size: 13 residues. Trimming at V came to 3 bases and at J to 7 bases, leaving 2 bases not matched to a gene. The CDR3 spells CASSMIAGGELFF. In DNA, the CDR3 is TGTGCCAGTAGTATGATAGCGGGCGGGGAGCTGTTTTTT.

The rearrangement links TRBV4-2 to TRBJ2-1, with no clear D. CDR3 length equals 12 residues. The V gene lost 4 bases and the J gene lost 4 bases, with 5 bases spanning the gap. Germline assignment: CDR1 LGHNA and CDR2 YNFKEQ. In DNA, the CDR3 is TGTGCCAGCAGCCGACTGTACAATGAGCAGTTCTTC. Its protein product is CASSRLYNEQFF.

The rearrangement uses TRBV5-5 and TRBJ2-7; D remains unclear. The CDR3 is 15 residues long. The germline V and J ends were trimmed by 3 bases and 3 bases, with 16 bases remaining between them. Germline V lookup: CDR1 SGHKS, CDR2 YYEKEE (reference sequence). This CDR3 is CASSSEEVLRYEQYF. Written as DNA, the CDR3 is TGTGCCAGCAGCTCAGAAGAGGTACTCCGCTACGAGCAGTACTTC.

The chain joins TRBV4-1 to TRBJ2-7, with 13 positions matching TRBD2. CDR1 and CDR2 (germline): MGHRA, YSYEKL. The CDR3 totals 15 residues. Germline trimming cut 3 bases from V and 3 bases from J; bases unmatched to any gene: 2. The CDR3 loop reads CASSQGLAGNYEQYF. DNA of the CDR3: TGCGCCAGCAGCCAGGGACTAGCGGGAAACTACGAGCAGTACTTC.

CDR3 nucleotide sequence: TGTGCCAGCAGCTTGATCCTAGCGGGAGGGACCGGGGAGCTGTTTTTT. Translation gives CASSLILAGGTGELFF. The rearrangement joins TRBV5-4 to TRBJ2-2; 12 bases line up with TRBD2. This CDR3 has 16 residues. Germline CDR1 and CDR2: SGHNT and YYREEE (reference sequence). V trimming: 1 base; J trimming: 5 bases; junction bases outside the gene matches: 3.

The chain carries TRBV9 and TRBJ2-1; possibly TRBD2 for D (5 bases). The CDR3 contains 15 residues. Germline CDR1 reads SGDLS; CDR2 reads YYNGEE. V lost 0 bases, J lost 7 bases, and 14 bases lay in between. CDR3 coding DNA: TGTGCCAGCAGCGTAGGTGGACTGCCGGGAAATGAGCAGTTCTTC. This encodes CASSVGGLPGNEQFF.

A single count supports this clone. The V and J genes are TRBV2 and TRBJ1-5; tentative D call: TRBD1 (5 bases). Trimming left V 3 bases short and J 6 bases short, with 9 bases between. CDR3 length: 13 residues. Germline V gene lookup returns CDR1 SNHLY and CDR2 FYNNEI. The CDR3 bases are TGTGCCAGCAGTGAGAATAGGGGTCAGCCCCAGCATTTT. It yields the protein CASSENRGQPQHF.

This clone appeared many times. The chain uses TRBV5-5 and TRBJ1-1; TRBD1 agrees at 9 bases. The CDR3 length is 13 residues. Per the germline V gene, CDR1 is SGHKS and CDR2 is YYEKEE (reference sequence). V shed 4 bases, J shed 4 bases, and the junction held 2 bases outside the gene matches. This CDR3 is CASSTDRGTEAFF. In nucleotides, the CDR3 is TGTGCCAGCAGCACGGACAGGGGCACTGAAGCTTTCTTT.

CDR3 residues: CASNTFNYEQYF. CDR3 nucleotides: TGTGCCAGCAACACTTTTAACTACGAGCAGTACTTC. The chain employs TRBV6-1 and TRBJ2-5; D ambiguous. The DNA end favors TRBJ2-7, so the J call may be wrong. Germline V CDR1 and CDR2: MNHNS, SASEGT. CDR3 length equals 12 residues.

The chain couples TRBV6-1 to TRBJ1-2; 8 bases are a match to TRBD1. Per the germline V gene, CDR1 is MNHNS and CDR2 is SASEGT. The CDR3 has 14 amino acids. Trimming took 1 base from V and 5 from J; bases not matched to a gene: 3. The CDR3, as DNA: TGTGCCAGCAGTGAAGGGACAGGGTATTATGGCTACACCTTC. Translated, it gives CASSEGTGYYGYTF.

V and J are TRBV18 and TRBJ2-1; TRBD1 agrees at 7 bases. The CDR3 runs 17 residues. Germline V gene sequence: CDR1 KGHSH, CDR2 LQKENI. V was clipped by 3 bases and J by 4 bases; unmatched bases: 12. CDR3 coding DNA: TGTGCCAGCTCACCCTATGTTGGGACAGTTACGTACAATGAGCAGTTCTTC. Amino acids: CASSPYVGTVTYNEQFF.